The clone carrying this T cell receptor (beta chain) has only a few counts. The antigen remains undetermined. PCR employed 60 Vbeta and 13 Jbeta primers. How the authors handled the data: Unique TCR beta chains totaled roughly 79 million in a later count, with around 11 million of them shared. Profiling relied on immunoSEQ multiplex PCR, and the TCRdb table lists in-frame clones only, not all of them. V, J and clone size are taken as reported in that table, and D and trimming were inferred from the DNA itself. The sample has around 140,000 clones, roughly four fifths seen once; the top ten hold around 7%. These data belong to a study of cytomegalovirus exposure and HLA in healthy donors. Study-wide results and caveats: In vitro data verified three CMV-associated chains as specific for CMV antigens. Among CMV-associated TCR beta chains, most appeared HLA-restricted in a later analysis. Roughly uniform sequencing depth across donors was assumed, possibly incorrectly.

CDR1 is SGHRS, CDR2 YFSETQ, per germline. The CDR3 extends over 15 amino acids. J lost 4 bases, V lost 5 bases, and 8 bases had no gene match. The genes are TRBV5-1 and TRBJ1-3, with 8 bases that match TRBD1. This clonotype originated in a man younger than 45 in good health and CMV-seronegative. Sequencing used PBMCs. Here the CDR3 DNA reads TGCGCCAGCAGGACAGGGGTAATCGGAGGAAACACCATATATTTT. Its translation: CASRTGVIGGNTIYF.